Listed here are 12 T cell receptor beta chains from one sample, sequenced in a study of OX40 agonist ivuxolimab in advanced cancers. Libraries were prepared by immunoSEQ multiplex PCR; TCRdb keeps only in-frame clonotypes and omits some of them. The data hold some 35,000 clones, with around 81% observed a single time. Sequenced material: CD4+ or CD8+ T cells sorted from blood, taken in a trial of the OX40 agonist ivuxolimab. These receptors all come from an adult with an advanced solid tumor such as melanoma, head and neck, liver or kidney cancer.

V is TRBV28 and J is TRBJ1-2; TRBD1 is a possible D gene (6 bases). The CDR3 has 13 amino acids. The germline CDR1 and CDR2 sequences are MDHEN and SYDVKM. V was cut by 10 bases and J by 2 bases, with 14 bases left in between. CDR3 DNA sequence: TGTGCCACCCACGCCGACAGGAACTATGGCTACACCTTC. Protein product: CATHADRNYGYTF.

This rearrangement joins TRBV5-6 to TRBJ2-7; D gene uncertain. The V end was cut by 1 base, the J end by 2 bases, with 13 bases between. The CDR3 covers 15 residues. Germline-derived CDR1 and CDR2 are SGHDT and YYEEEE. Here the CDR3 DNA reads TGTGCCAGCAGCTTGCTAAGACTTTCAGCCTACGAGCAGTACTTC. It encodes CASSLLRLSAYEQYF.

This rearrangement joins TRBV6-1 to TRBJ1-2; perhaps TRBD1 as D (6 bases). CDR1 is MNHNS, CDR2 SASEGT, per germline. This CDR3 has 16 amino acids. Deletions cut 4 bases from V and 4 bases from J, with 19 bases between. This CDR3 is CASSVLIAGEGYGYTF. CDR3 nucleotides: TGTGCCAGCAGTGTCCTCATCGCAGGGGAGGGCTATGGCTACACCTTC.

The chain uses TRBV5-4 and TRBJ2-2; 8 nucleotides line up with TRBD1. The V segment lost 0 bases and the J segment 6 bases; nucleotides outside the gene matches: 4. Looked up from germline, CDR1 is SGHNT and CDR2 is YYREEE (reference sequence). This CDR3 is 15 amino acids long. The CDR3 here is CASSLGTGYAGELFF. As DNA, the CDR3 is TGTGCCAGCAGCTTGGGGACAGGGTACGCCGGGGAGCTGTTTTTT.

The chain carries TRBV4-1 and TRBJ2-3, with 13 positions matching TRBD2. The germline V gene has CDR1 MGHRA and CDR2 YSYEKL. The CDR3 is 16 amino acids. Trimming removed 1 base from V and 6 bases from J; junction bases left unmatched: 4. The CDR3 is CASSQGLAGGGDTQYF. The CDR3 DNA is TGCGCCAGCAGCCAAGGACTAGCGGGGGGCGGGGATACGCAGTATTTT.

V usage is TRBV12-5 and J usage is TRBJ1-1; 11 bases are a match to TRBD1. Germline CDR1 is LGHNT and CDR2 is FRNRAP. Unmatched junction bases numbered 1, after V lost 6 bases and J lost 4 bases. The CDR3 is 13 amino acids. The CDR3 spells CASGGTGGTEAFF. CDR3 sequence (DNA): TGTGCTAGTGGGGGGACAGGGGGCACTGAAGCTTTCTTT. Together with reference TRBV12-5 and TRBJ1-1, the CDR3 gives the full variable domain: DARVTQTPRHKVTEMGQEVTMRCQPILGHNTVFWYRQTMMQGLELLAYFRNRAPLDDSGMPKDRFSAEMPDATLATLKIQPSEPRDSAVYFCASGGTGGTEAFFGQGTRLTVV.

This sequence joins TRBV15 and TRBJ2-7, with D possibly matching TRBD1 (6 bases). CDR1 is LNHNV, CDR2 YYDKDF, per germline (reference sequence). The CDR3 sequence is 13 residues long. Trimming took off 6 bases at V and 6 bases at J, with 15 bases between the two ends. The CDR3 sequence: CATRAQGPSEQYF. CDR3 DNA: TGTGCCACCAGGGCACAGGGCCCTTCCGAGCAGTACTTC.

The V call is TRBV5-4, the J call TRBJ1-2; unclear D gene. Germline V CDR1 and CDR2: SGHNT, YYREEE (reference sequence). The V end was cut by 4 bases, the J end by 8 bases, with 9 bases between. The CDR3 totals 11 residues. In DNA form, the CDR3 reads TGTGCCAGCAGCCCCGGTCTGGGCTACACCTTC. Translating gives CASSPGLGYTF.

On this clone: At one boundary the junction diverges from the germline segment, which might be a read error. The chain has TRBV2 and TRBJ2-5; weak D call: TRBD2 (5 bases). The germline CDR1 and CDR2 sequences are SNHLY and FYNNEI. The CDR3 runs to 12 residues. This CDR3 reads CVSNLQRETQYF. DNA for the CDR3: TGTGTCAGCAATCTACAGCGGGAGACCCAGTACTTC.

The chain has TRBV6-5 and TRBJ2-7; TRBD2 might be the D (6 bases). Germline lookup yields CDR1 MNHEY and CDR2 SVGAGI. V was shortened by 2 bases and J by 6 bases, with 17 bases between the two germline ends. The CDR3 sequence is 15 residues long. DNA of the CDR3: TGTGCCAGCAGTTACCCCTCGGGGCGGGGCGGCGAGCAGTACTTC. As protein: CASSYPSGRGGEQYF.

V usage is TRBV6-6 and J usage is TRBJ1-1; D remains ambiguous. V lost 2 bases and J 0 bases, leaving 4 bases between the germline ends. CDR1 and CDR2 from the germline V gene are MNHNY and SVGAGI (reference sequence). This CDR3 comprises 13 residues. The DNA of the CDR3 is TGTGCCAGCAGTTACGACCTGAACACTGAAGCTTTCTTT. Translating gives CASSYDLNTEAFF.

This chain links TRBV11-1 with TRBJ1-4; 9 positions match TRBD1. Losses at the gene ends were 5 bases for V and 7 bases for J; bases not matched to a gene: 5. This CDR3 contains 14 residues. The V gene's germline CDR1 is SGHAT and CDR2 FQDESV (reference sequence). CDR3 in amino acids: CASSKGQGFEKLFF. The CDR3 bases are TGTGCCAGCAGCAAGGGACAGGGATTTGAAAAACTGTTTTTT.